Listed here are 26 T cell receptor beta chains from one sample, sequenced in a study of T cell responses to AZD1222 COVID-19 vaccine. Method: immunoSEQ multiplex PCR; TCRdb's copy keeps in-frame clones and lacks some. The profile shows tens of thousands of clones, roughly nine tenths of them singletons. The source was peripheral blood, collected 28 days after the second AZD1222 dose. These receptors all come from an adult who received the AZD1222 COVID-19 vaccine.

The gene calls are TRBV7-2 and TRBJ2-7; TRBD2 matches 9 bases. This CDR3 contains 16 residues. V gave up 5 bases and J gave up 0 bases; unmatched junction bases: 8. Germline-derived CDR1 and CDR2 are SGHTA and FQGNSA. Written as DNA, the CDR3 is TGTGCCAGCAGCCCCAGACTAGCGGCCCCCTCCTACGAGCAGTACGTC. Translation gives CASSPRLAAPSYEQYV.

CDR3 residues: CASRGLSNSPLHF. As DNA, the CDR3 is TGTGCCAGCAGGGGACTTTCTAATTCACCCCTCCACTTT. This chain links TRBV21-1 with TRBJ1-6. TRBV21-1 is a listed pseudogene. There are 13 residues in the CDR3.

The chain couples TRBV18 to TRBJ1-4; 7 nucleotides line up with TRBD1. The CDR3 consists of 15 residues. The germline gives CDR1 KGHSH, CDR2 LQKENI. Trimming removed 4 bases from V and 5 bases from J; junction bases left unmatched: 7. The DNA for the CDR3 is TGTGCCAGCTCACTTACAGGGGCCACAAATGAAAAACTGTTTTTT. Translation: CASSLTGATNEKLFF.

The chain recombines TRBV5-6 with TRBJ1-4; TRBD1 agrees at 9 bases. This CDR3 spans 15 amino acids. Germline V gives CDR1 SGHDT, CDR2 YYEEEE. V shed 4 bases and J 6 bases; nucleotides not matched to a gene: 7. The CDR3 coding sequence is TGTGCCAGCAGCGTAAGACAGGGGGTTGATGAAAAACTGTTTTTT. Translation gives CASSVRQGVDEKLFF.

The chain joins TRBV2 to TRBJ1-2; D may be TRBD1 (6 bases). Germline values: CDR1 SNHLY, CDR2 FYNNEI. There are 11 residues in the CDR3. Trimming left V 7 bases short and J 9 bases short, with 12 bases between. As DNA, the CDR3 is TGTGCCAGCATCCTCAGGGGAAGCTACACCTTC. It codes for CASILRGSYTF.

V is TRBV18 and J is TRBJ1-5, with TRBD1 as a possible D gene (6 bases). V gave up 3 bases and J gave up 0 bases, with 9 bases separating them. This CDR3 contains 15 residues. Germline CDR1 KGHSH, CDR2 LQKENI. DNA for the CDR3: TGTGCCAGCTCACCCTCGGACAGTAGCAATCAGCCCCAGCATTTT. Amino acid sequence: CASSPSDSSNQPQHF.

The chain uses TRBV7-8 and TRBJ2-7, with D unclear. The germline CDR1 and CDR2 sequences are SGHVS and FQNEAQ. CDR3 length: 12 residues. Trimming left V 1 base short and J 7 bases short, with 8 bases between. In DNA form, the CDR3 reads TGTGCCAGCAGCTTAGGACCTCGGGAGCAGTACTTC. Translated: CASSLGPREQYF.

The J gene is TRBJ2-4, the V gene TRBV10-3; 10 bases agree with TRBD1. CDR1 is ENHRY, CDR2 SYGVKD, per germline. Trimming took 8 bases from V and 0 from J; bases not matched to a gene: 4. This CDR3 is built from 15 residues. CDR3 protein: CAIGRDRGAKNIQYF. For the CDR3, the DNA is TGTGCCATCGGCCGGGACAGGGGAGCCAAAAACATTCAGTACTTC.

This chain uses TRBV5-4 with TRBJ2-2, with 9 nucleotides matching TRBD1. The CDR3 has 16 amino acids. Germline-derived CDR1 and CDR2 are SGHNT and YYREEE (reference sequence). V lost 4 bases, J lost 3 bases, and 7 bases stayed unmatched. The CDR3 sequence is CASSGRTGVDTGELFF. The CDR3 DNA follows: TGTGCCAGCAGCGGGAGGACAGGGGTGGACACCGGGGAGCTGTTTTTT.

The chain is built from TRBV3-1 (or the pseudogene TRBV3-2) and TRBJ2-5; no reliable D call. The V gene lost 0 bases and the J gene lost 5 bases, with 16 bases spanning the gap. Germline V gene lookup returns CDR1 LGHDT and CDR2 YNNKEL (reference sequence). The CDR3 sequence is 16 residues long. The CDR3 DNA sequence: TGTGCCAGCAGCCAAGATCTCCTCTCCCTGGGGGAGACCCAGTACTTC. Protein: CASSQDLLSLGETQYF.

The chain combines TRBV6-1 with TRBJ1-6; D is ambiguous. The CDR3 covers 15 residues. CDR1 and CDR2 (germline): MNHNS, SASEGT. V gave up 2 bases and J gave up 2 bases, with 7 bases separating them. The CDR3 DNA sequence: TGTGCCAGCAGTGAATTGAGGGCCTATAATTCACCCCTCCACTTT. Protein: CASSELRAYNSPLHF.

The chain employs TRBV9 and TRBJ2-1; the match to TRBD2 covers 8 bases. This CDR3 has 17 amino acids. The V gene's germline CDR1 is SGDLS and CDR2 YYNGEE. With 4 bases clipped from V and 12 bases from J, the junction kept 21 bases outside the gene matches. The CDR3 loop is CASSPPHAAGGHKVQFF. The CDR3 DNA is TGTGCCAGCAGCCCTCCCCATGCGGCGGGGGGCCATAAGGTGCAGTTCTTC.

This clone was counted a single time. This chain links TRBV14 with TRBJ2-5; D ambiguous. The CDR3 is made up of 13 amino acids. The germline CDR1 and CDR2 sequences are SGHDN and FVKESK. V lost 5 bases and J lost 4, with 11 bases in between. CDR3 sequence: CASSKRSTETQYF. The CDR3 DNA is TGTGCCAGCAGCAAAAGATCCACAGAGACCCAGTACTTC.

V is TRBV13 and J is TRBJ2-5, with a weak D call TRBD1 (5 bases). The germline gives CDR1 PRHDT, CDR2 FYEKMQ (reference sequence). The length of the CDR3 is 11 residues. Trimming took off 5 bases at V and 5 bases at J, with 6 bases between the two ends. As DNA, the CDR3 is TGTGCCAGCAGCCCAGGGGAGACCCAGTACTTC. Protein product: CASSPGETQYF.

This clone was observed a handful of times. This chain links TRBV11-2 with TRBJ2-1; D may match TRBD1 or TRBD2 (5 bases each). There are 15 residues in the CDR3. CDR1 and CDR2 (germline): SGHAT, FQNNGV. With 4 bases removed from V and 7 bases from J, the gap between germline ends came to 17 bases. CDR3 loop: CASSSTGTILNEQFF. CDR3 bases: TGTGCCAGCAGCTCGACCGGGACCATACTGAATGAGCAGTTCTTC.

CDR3 protein: CASTERLAGVGANVLTF. CDR3 DNA sequence: TGTGCCAGCACCGAAAGACTAGCGGGGGTTGGGGCCAACGTCCTGACTTTC. This chain uses TRBV2 with TRBJ2-6; 12 positions match TRBD2. Germline CDR1 reads SNHLY; CDR2 reads FYNNEI. V was pared by 7 bases and J by 3 bases, with 7 bases of the junction left unmatched. The length of the CDR3 is 17 residues.

This chain uses TRBV5-1 with TRBJ2-7, with a tentative D call TRBD2 (6 bases). The CDR3 consists of 13 residues. Germline V gives CDR1 SGHRS, CDR2 YFSETQ. The V end was cut by 5 bases, the J end by 2 bases, with 11 bases between. The CDR3 sequence: CASRRDSTYEQYV. In nucleotides, the CDR3 is TGCGCCAGCAGGAGGGACTCAACCTACGAGCAGTACGTC.

The gene calls are TRBV18 and TRBJ2-7; 7 bases fit TRBD1. CDR3 length equals 13 residues. The germline CDR1 and CDR2 sequences are KGHSH and LQKENI. J lost 5 bases, V lost 8 bases, and 9 bases had no gene match. The CDR3 coding sequence is TGTGCCAGCCCCACGGGACAGAGGGACGAGCAGTACGTC. This sequence encodes CASPTGQRDEQYV.

The chain carries TRBV15 and TRBJ2-7, with 10 bases that match TRBD1. CDR1 is LNHNV and CDR2 is YYDKDF in the germline V gene (reference sequence). CDR3 length: 14 amino acids. After removal of 1 base from V and 11 bases from J, the junction contained 8 bases not matched to a gene. CDR3 sequence (DNA): TGTGCCACCAGCAGAGCTGGGACAGGGGAGCGGGAGTACGTC. It specifies CATSRAGTGEREYV.

This clone was counted only a few times. This sequence joins TRBV28 and TRBJ2-3; D possibly uses TRBD1 or TRBD2 (6 bases each). The germline V and J ends were trimmed by 6 bases and 2 bases, with 12 bases remaining between them. The CDR3 has 14 amino acids. CDR1 and CDR2 (germline): MDHEN, SYDVKM. CDR3 coding DNA: TGTGCCAGCAGGGGGGGCCACCCCACAGATACGCAGTATTTT. This gives the protein CASRGGHPTDTQYF.

The chain joins TRBV10-2 to TRBJ2-2; no reliable D call. The germline V gene encodes CDR1 WSHSY and CDR2 SAAADI. The CDR3 covers 13 residues. V dropped 8 bases and J dropped 4 bases, with 11 bases sitting between them. This CDR3 is CASRLMSTGELFF. CDR3 nucleotide sequence: TGCGCCAGCCGGCTCATGAGCACCGGGGAGCTGTTTTTT.

This clone was recorded a few times. The rearrangement joins TRBV7-3 to TRBJ2-2; the D gene is possibly TRBD2 (5 bases). The length of the CDR3 is 15 residues. Trimming took 5 bases from V and 1 from J, leaving 11 bases between them. Germline V gene sequence: CDR1 SGHTA, CDR2 FQGTGA. For the CDR3, the DNA is TGTGCCAGCAGCCAAGGACTCCAGAACACCGGGGAGCTGTTTTTT. Its protein product is CASSQGLQNTGELFF.

The chain is built from TRBV27 and TRBJ2-7; D perhaps matches TRBD1 (6 bases). V lost 6 bases to trimming and J lost 3 bases, with 15 bases between them. CDR3 length equals 14 residues. CDR1 is MNHEY, CDR2 SMNVEV, per germline (reference sequence). CDR3 in DNA: TGTGCCAGCAGCCCGGTTGGGGGCGGCTACGAGCAGTACGTC. It codes for CASSPVGGGYEQYV.

CDR3 residues: CASSPQGRLHGNTQYF. Here the CDR3 DNA reads TGTGCCAGCAGTCCCCAGGGGCGACTCCATGGGAATACGCAGTATTTT. V usage is TRBV28 and J usage is TRBJ2-3; D perhaps matches TRBD1 (6 bases). The CDR3 runs to 16 residues. Germline V gives CDR1 MDHEN, CDR2 SYDVKM. Trimming left V 5 bases short and J 7 bases short, with 22 bases between.

The chain couples TRBV5-1 to TRBJ1-2; 7 bases are shared with TRBD1. Germline V gives CDR1 SGHRS, CDR2 YFSETQ. The ends lost 5 bases at V and 5 bases at J; junction bases unmatched: 15. This CDR3 contains 16 residues. The CDR3 sequence is CASRMNAGTDLYGYTF. The CDR3 bases are TGCGCCAGCAGGATGAACGCCGGGACAGATTTATATGGCTACACCTTC.

The rearrangement uses TRBV4-2 and TRBJ2-2; D remains unclear. Trimming took off 0 bases at V and 7 bases at J, with 3 bases between the two ends. The CDR3 sequence is 12 residues long. CDR1 LGHNA and CDR2 YNFKEQ come from the germline V gene. The CDR3 is CASSQDRGELFF. CDR3 bases: TGTGCCAGCAGCCAAGATCGCGGGGAGCTGTTTTTT.